What follows is one T cell receptor beta chain and its context. It lacks a known antigen. Base qualities are not recorded, but no much larger clone differs from it by a single base. Before genomic DNA extraction, regulatory T cells were isolated from blood as CD4+CD25-high CD127-low cells. Repertoire analyses used several healthy control donors as the comparison group. The entry originates in a study of regulatory and conventional T cells in RAG deficiency (TCRdb year 2017). About the full investigation: High-throughput TCR beta sequencing was used to compare the diversity and composition of the Treg, conventional CD4+ and CD8+ T cell repertoires of RAG-deficient patients with those of healthy controls. The paper as a whole reports these results and caveats: All patient T-cell subsets had shorter CDR3 lengths; Omenn syndrome patients showed >85% Treg-Tconv repertoire overlap at nucleotide and amino acid level. Markedly lower Shannon entropy and higher Simpson indices were observed in RAG-deficient patients than in control T-cell subpopulations. In Omenn syndrome patients, sorted CD25-high CD127-low cells may represent peripherally activated cells rather than bona fide Treg cells. Compared with controls, Omenn syndrome and CID/AS patients had approximately 99-fold fewer unique TCR beta sequences in Treg cells, whereas the reduction in the other subsets was roughly 10-fold. For some subjects, some analyses of T-cell subsets were not performed.

Library construction relied on the immunoSEQ multiplex PCR assay. Genomic DNA from the sorted T-cell subsets was used to amplify and sequence rearranged TCR beta chain products. In the source study's methods: Shannon entropy and Simpson indices were used to quantify the repertoire diversity of productive TCR beta rearrangements. Clonal expansion was assessed by the summed frequency of the 100 most abundant productive TCR beta clonotypes among total reads. The TRB repertoires were evaluated with a self-reactivity index based on amino acid usage at CDR3beta positions 6 and 7. Two-way ANOVA was used for repertoire analyses, and Student t or Mann-Whitney tests were used for flow cytometric analyses. The clones in this table, taken by TCRdb from immuneACCESS, are in-frame only. Not every clone is retained; where verified, under half of the shortfall comes from an unresolved V gene, and the cause of the rest is unknown. The DNA was the basis for D and trimming; V, J and clone size are from that table. For this sample the table gives under 30,000 clones, of which about 89% were detected only once. Clones ranked in the top ten supply approximately 0.8% of the sample.

As encoded in the germline V gene, CDR1 is SGHRS while CDR2 is YFSETQ. There are 16 amino acids in the CDR3, from cysteine to phenylalanine inclusive. The read is trimmed to its CDR3 DNA, 48 bases read in frame from base 1. Here V drops 0 bases and J drops 3 bases, and the junction holds 8 bases not matched to any gene. The same data also went into a second study, on regulatory T cells. The second study also describes: In the multiplex PCR, 52 forward TRBV primers and 13 reverse TRBJ primers were used, and assay-based and computational corrections were applied for amplification bias. In patients, repertoires had restricted unique TRB V-J pairs and skewed V and J gene usage, with regulatory T cells showing the most marked changes. The study compared T-cell receptor beta repertoires of sorted regulatory, conventional CD4+ and CD8+ T cells between CD3G-deficient patients and healthy controls. Ficoll density separation was used to isolate peripheral blood mononuclear cells. Rearranged TRB loci were amplified from genomic DNA by multiplex PCR within the immunoSEQ assay. TRB amplicons were sequenced using an Illumina HiSeq platform. Custom algorithms error-filtered the raw sequences and aligned them to reference gene sequences, after which the immunoSEQ online tools were used for analysis. The frequencies of productive and nonproductive TRB rearrangements were evaluated among unique sequences as well as among total sequences. Group comparisons used t tests, Mann-Whitney tests or two-way ANOVA run in Prism software.

This chain is built from TRBV5-1 and TRBJ1-2, with TRBD1 matching 7 junction bases. The TCR was taken from a human donor in good health. Sample: Tregs sorted from blood. CDR3 loop: CASSLAPTGSDYGYTF. The base sequence is TGCGCCAGCAGCTTGGCACCGACAGGGAGTGACTATGGCTACACCTTC.